Listed below are T cell receptor beta chains from one sample, sequenced in a study of early T cells in non-severe SARS-CoV-2 infection. TCRdb used MiXCR to reprocess the 5' RACE reads, holding one entry per CDR3 protein. The table records some 60,000 distinct CDR3 sequences, over 7.5% of them present only once. The sample was whole blood. The receptors were gathered from an adult who was a healthcare worker with PCR-confirmed SARS-CoV-2 infection or an uninfected control (not recorded which). Both conserved end residues are part of each CDR3. The D gene is left open where the match is weak. Clone sizes are given selectively: once, few, many, or a class where the clone is expanded.

V gene	J gene	D gene	clone size	CDR3 DNA	CDR3 protein
TRBV29-1	TRBJ2-7	.	many	TGCAGCGTTGTACCCCGAGGACTTGCCTACGAGCAGTACTTC	CSVVPRGLAYEQYF
TRBV6-6	TRBJ2-7	TRBD2	many	TGTGCCAGCAGTTACTTCCGACTAGCGGATTACGAGCAGTACTTC	CASSYFRLADYEQYF
TRBV6-2/TRBV6-3	TRBJ1-2	.	.	TGTGCCAGCGGTCTACTCTATGGCTACACCTTC	CASGLLYGYTF
TRBV9	TRBJ1-2	TRBD1	.	TGTGCCAGCAGCCCAACGACAGGGGAGGCTTTTGACTATGGCTACACCTTC	CASSPTTGEAFDYGYTF
TRBV15	TRBJ2-3	.	.	TGTGCCACCAGCAGAGATTCTCAGGGGTTTCCAGATACGCAGTATTTT	CATSRDSQGFPDTQYF
TRBV20-1	TRBJ2-3	TRBD2	many	TGCAGTGCCGTAGCGGGAGAATTGACAGATACGCAGTATTTT	CSAVAGELTDTQYF
TRBV6-1	TRBJ1-5	.	many	TGTGCCAGCAGTCAGGGGAGGGGCAATCAGCCCCAGCATTTT	CASSQGRGNQPQHF
TRBV9	TRBJ2-3	.	many	TGTGCCAGCAGCGTAGAGCGACCCGATACGCAGTATTTT	CASSVERPDTQYF
TRBV28	TRBJ2-3	.	few	TGTGCCAGCAGAATACGGGCTTGGGGCACAGATACGCAGTATTTT	CASRIRAWGTDTQYF
TRBV18	TRBJ1-2	.	.	TGTGCCAGCTCACCACCGAACGGAAACTATGGCTACACCTTC	CASSPPNGNYGYTF
TRBV19	TRBJ2-2	.	few	TGTGCCAGTAGTATAACGAGGGCGGCCACCGGGGAGCTGTTTTTT	CASSITRAATGELFF
TRBV7-2	TRBJ1-4	.	many	TGTGCCAGCAGCCCAGAAACCACAGGGTACTGGATTGAAAAACTGTTTTTT	CASSPETTGYWIEKLFF
TRBV29-1	TRBJ2-3	.	few	TGCAGCGTGGCTCGGGGCGGAGGCACAGATACGCAGTATTTT	CSVARGGGTDTQYF
TRBV6-6	TRBJ1-2	.	many	TGTGCCAGCAGCCCGCGGGGGCTTAACTATGGCTACACCTTC	CASSPRGLNYGYTF
TRBV7-2	TRBJ2-7	.	few	TGTGCCAGCAGCTTGGGGACCACTCCTATCTACGAGCAGTACTTC	CASSLGTTPIYEQYF
TRBV3-2	TRBJ1-1	.	many	TGTGCCAGCAGCCAAGATCCTTTTTGGGCGAAACGAGCTTTCTTT	CASSQDPFWAKRAFF
TRBV19	TRBJ2-6	.	many	TGTGCCAGTAGTATATACGACTCTGGGGCCAACGTCCTGACTTTC	CASSIYDSGANVLTF
TRBV18	TRBJ2-1	.	few	TGTGCCAGCTCACCATGGGACCCAAGGGGTGAGCAGTTCTTC	CASSPWDPRGEQFF
TRBV24-1	TRBJ2-1	.	few	TGTGCCACCAGTGATTTGCGTTTTCCTGCTGAGCAGTTCTTC	CATSDLRFPAEQFF
TRBV4-1	TRBJ2-4	TRBD1	many	TGCGCCAGCAGCCAAGAGGGTACCGGACAGGGGACCAAAAACATTCAGTACTTC	CASSQEGTGQGTKNIQYF